A single sample gave rise to the 2 T cell receptor beta chains below, sequenced in a study of radiation and T cells in renal cell carcinoma. The assay was immunoSEQ multiplex PCR, and TCRdb's table has in-frame clones only and misses some. This table holds tens of thousands of clones, approximately 83% found once. As to time point: baseline pretreatment blood. The sample's treatment: 15 Gy SBRT to primary tumor, nephrectomy 4 weeks later. The sequences come from blood, collected from a patient whose treatment included radiotherapy and nephrectomy. The receptors shown here come from a man in his sixties with renal cell carcinoma.

The chain couples TRBV5-1 to TRBJ2-2; D is possibly TRBD1 (6 bases). The CDR3 has 15 residues. V dropped 6 bases and J dropped 0 bases, with 12 bases sitting between them. Per the germline V gene, CDR1 is SGHRS and CDR2 is YFSETQ. Here the CDR3 reads CASTSGQTNTGELFF. The CDR3 region has the DNA TGCGCCAGCACCTCGGGACAAACGAACACCGGGGAGCTGTTTTTT.

The J gene is TRBJ2-5, the V gene TRBV6-1; perhaps TRBD1 as D (5 bases). The germline V gene has CDR1 MNHNS and CDR2 SASEGT. This CDR3 contains 15 residues. Between the trimmed V and J ends, which lost 4 bases and 1 base, there was a span of 13 bases. In DNA, the CDR3 is TGTGCCAGCAGTGTGGGGCCAGGAGCCCAAGAGACCCAGTACTTC. Protein: CASSVGPGAQETQYF.